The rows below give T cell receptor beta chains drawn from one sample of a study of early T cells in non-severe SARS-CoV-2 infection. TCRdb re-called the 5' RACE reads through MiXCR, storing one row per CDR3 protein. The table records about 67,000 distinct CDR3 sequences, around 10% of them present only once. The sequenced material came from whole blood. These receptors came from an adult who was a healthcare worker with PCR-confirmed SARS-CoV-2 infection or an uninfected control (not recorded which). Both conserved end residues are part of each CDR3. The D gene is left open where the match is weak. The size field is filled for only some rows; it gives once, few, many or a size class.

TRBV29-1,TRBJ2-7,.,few,TGCAGCGCGGGGGGCCCCTACGAGCAGTACTTC,CSAGGPYEQYF
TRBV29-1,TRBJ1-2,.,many,TGCAGCGTTGAAAGGGGCCACTATGGCTACACCTTC,CSVERGHYGYTF
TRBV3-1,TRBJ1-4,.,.,TGTGCCAGCAGTCACAGGGCTCTTAATGAAAAACTGTTTTTT,CASSHRALNEKLFF
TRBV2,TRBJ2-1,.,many,TGTGCCAGCAGGATCCGGGTCTCTCAGCAGTTCTTC,CASRIRVSQQFF
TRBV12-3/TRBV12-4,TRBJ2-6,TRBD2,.,TGTGCCAGCAGTCTAGGACTAGCGGGGGCGGGGGCCAACGTCCTGACTTTC,CASSLGLAGAGANVLTF
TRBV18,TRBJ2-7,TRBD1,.,TGTGCCAGCTCACTCGGGACGACAGGGCTCTACGAGCAGTACTTC,CASSLGTTGLYEQYF
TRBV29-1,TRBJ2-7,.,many,TGCAGCGTTGAAGATCCCCAGACCTACGAGCAGTACTTC,CSVEDPQTYEQYF
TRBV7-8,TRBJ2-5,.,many,TGTGCCAGCAGCCCTCTCACTTTAAAACTTGATGTGGAGACCCAGTACTTC,CASSPLTLKLDVETQYF
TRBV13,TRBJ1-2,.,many,TGTGCCAGCAGCCGGGGCCGGGACACAGTGAACGGCTACACCTTC,CASSRGRDTVNGYTF
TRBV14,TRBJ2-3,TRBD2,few,TGTGCCAGCAGCCTCCCGACTAGCGGGAATGGAGATACGCAGTATTTT,CASSLPTSGNGDTQYF
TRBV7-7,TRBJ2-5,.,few,TGTGCTAGCAGCGCCCAGGCTTCAGGGGAGACCCAGTACTTC,CASSAQASGETQYF
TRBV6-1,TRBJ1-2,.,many,TGTGCCAGCAGTACCCGGCAGGGTCAGTATGGCTACACCTTC,CASSTRQGQYGYTF
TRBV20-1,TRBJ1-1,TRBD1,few,TGCAGTGCCATCGACAGGGGGCACTTCGAGGCTTTCTTT,CSAIDRGHFEAFF
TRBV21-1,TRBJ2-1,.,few,TGTGCCAGCAGTAGTGTCTACAATGAGCAGTTCTTC,CASSSVYNEQFF
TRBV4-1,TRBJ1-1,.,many,TGCGCCAGCAGCCTGGCCTACCCAATGAACACTGAAGCTTTCTTT,CASSLAYPMNTEAFF
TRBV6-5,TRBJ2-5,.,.,TGTGCCAGCCGGGTGGGGGAGACCCAGTACTTC,CASRVGETQYF
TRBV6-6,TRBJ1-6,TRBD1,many,TGTGCCAGCAGTTCCCACAGGGGTGCAGACTCACCCCTCCACTTT,CASSSHRGADSPLHF
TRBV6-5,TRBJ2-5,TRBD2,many,TGTGCCAGCAGACCTAGCGGGGCGGTGGAGACCCAGTACTTC,CASRPSGAVETQYF
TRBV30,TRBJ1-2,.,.,TGTGCCTGGACCCCGAGTTGGGGCAACTATGGCTACACCTTC,CAWTPSWGNYGYTF
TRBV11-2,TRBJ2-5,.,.,TGTGCCAGCAGCTCTTGGGGGGCAGCAGGAGAGACCCAGTACTTC,CASSSWGAAGETQYF
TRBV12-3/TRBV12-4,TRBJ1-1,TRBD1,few,TGTGCCAGCAGCACGGGACAGGGGGCTAACACTGAAGCTTTCTTT,CASSTGQGANTEAFF
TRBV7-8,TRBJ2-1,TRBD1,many,TGTGCCAGCAGCTTTCGGGACAGGGCCTACAATGAGCAGTTCTTC,CASSFRDRAYNEQFF
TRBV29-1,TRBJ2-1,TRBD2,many,TGCAGCGTTGACACCGATGGAGCGGGAGGGCCTATCGCCTACAATGAGCAGTTCTTC,CSVDTDGAGGPIAYNEQFF
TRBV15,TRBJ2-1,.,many,TGTGCCACCAGCAGAGACTGGGCTTGGGAGCAGTTCTTC,CATSRDWAWEQFF
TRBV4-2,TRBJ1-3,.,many,TGTGCCAGCAGCCAAGTGGTCGAGGGCCAGGCCATATATTTT,CASSQVVEGQAIYF
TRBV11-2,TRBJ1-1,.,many,TGTGCCAGCAGCGAGTTTATACAGGGTGGCGACACTGAAGCTTTCTTT,CASSEFIQGGDTEAFF